Listed here is a single T cell receptor (beta chain). This clonotype was detected a few times. Its cognate antigen has yet to be identified. No quality values exist for individual bases; no much larger clone is one base distant. The sample belongs to a study of blood T cells in healthy people across ages (dated by TCRdb to the mid-2010s). Some background on the complete study: In model experiments, template switching captured roughly one uniquely barcoded TCR beta cDNA molecule for every two T cells. Donors of different ages were randomly distributed across sequencing lanes to avoid experimental bias. Using deep sequencing normalized with unique cDNA molecular identifiers, the study measured how TCR beta repertoire diversity changes with age. Two additional independent replicas of 1 million unique cDNA reads from the same blood draw were analyzed for two donors (one aged 18 to 30 and one aged 80 or older). The donors were split into four age groups: young (average around 17 years), middle-aged (around 40), aged (more than 55) and long-lived (approximately 89).

Sequences MDHEN (CDR1) and SYDVKM (CDR2) are obtained from the germline V gene. From the cysteine up to the phenylalanine, the CDR3 has a length of 16 residues. Only the CDR3 part of the read is kept: 48 bases, read in frame from the first base. The junction shows trimming of 3 bases on V and 2 bases on J, plus 16 bases between the germline ends. The library was obtained by 5' RACE. Data came from an Illumina HiSeq 2500. A second PCR of about 6 to 11 cycles was performed with a sample-barcoded 5' primer and a J-beta primer mix. Each TCR beta cDNA molecule received a unique molecular identifier from a template-switch 5' adaptor carrying 12 random nucleotides. Each sample yielded at least 2.5 million CDR3-containing paired-end reads. First-strand cDNA was synthesized from all RNA with the Mint cDNA synthesis kit, primed by a TRBC-specific oligonucleotide. All cDNA was treated with uracil-DNA glycosylase and then went through a first 18-cycle PCR with the universal primers M1SS and BC2_uni_R. On the authors' methods: For normalization, 1 million high-quality reads, each with a distinct molecular identifier, were randomly selected from each sample. Instead of being binned into consensus sequences, reads that shared molecular identifiers were thrown out. MiTCR, with a Q25 quality threshold and the strictest error-elimination algorithm, was used for CDR3 identification, clonotype clustering and error correction. Lower-bound total TCR beta diversity was estimated with a nonparametric unseen species model using Euler transformation. The public reads were reanalyzed by TCRdb: fastp trimming at Q25, MiXCR alignment, in-frame beta chains only. Merged by CDR3 protein, the rows form single entries marked with the most common genes and DNA. The V and J calls follow TCRdb's processing rather than the paper's. The table for this sample lists 1.5 million to 2 million distinct CDR3 sequences; roughly 30% of them were counted only once. Jointly, the top ten make up roughly 8% of the sample.

Donors were 35 to 40 systemically healthy Caucasian individuals from Russia aged roughly 6 to 90 years. Each donor gave 8 to 10 milliliters of peripheral blood, collected into EDTA-treated Vacutainer tubes. PBMCs were isolated by Ficoll-Paque density-gradient centrifugation, with at least 7 million obtained per sample. Trizol reagent was used to extract total RNA from the PBMCs, yielding at least 6 micrograms per sample. For every donor, an aliquot of PBMCs went through flow cytometry to measure the percentages of naive CD45RAhigh/CD27high T cells. Broad study findings and their caveats: Since profiling was done on bulk unsorted PBMCs, naive and antigen-experienced compartments could not be conclusively compared. As age increased, observed TCR beta diversity per million T cells dropped in a roughly linear way, and a significant reduction was already evident by age 40. Total diversity estimates from one million sequenced T cells were considered lower bounds and underestimates. The long-lived group showed more naive CD4+ T cells, fewer expanded clones and increased TCR diversity than the aged group, suggesting age selection. Because donor CMV infection status was unknown, age-related changes in expanded clonotypes were potentially confounded. Observed TCR beta diversity correlated strongly with the percentage of naive T cells measured by flow cytometry.

The TCR sequence derives from a young woman in good health. The sequenced sample consisted of blood. Recombination connected TRBV28 to TRBJ2-5; the D segment cannot be called with confidence. The CDR3 is CASSFVKSKLQETQYF. In nucleotide form, the sequence is TGTGCCAGCAGTTTTGTAAAAAGTAAGCTTCAAGAGACCCAGTACTTC.